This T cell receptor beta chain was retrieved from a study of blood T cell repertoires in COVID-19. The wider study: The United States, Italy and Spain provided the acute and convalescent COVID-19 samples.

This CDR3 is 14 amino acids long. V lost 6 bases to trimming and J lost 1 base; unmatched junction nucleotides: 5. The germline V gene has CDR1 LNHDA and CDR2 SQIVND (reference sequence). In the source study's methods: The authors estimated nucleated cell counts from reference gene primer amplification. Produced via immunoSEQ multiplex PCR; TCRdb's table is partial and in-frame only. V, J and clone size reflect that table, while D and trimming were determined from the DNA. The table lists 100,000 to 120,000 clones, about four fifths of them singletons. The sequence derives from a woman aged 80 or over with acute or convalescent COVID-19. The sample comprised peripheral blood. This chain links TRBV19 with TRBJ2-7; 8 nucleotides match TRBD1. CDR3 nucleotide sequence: TGTGCCAGTAGGATTCGGACAGGGTCCTACGAGCAGTACTTC. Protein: CASRIRTGSYEQYF.